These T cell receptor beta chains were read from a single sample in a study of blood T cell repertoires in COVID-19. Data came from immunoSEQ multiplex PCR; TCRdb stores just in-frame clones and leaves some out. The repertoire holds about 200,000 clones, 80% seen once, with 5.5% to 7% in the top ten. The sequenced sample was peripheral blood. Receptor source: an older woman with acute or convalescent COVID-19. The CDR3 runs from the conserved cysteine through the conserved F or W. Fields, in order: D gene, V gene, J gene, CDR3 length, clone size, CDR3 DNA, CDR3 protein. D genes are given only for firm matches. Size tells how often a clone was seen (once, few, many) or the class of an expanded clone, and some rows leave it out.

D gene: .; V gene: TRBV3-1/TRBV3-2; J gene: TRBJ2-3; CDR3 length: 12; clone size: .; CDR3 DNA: TGTGCCAGCAGGTCTAGCACAGATACGCAGTATTTT; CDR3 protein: CASRSSTDTQYF
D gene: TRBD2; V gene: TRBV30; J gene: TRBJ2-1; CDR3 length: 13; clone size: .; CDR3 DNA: TGTGCCTGGAGTTCGGGGGGAGTCAATGAGCAGTTCTTC; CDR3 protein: CAWSSGGVNEQFF
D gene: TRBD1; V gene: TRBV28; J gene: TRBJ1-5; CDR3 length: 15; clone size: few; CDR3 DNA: TGTGCCAGCAGTCTTGCCGGGACAGGGGTTCAGCCCCAGCATTTT; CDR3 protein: CASSLAGTGVQPQHF
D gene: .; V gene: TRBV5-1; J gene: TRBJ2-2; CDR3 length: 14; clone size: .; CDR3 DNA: TGCGCCAGCAGCTTGCTAGCCAACACCGGGGAGCTGTTTTTT; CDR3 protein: CASSLLANTGELFF
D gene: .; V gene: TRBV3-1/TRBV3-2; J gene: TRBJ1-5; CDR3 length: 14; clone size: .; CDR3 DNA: TGTGCCAGCAGCCAACAGGGTAGCAATCAGCCCCAGCATTTT; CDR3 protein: CASSQQGSNQPQHF
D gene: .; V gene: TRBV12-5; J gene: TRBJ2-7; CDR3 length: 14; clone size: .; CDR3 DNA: TGTGCTAGTCGGGGAAACGGGAGTACCTACGAGCAGTACTTC; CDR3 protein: CASRGNGSTYEQYF
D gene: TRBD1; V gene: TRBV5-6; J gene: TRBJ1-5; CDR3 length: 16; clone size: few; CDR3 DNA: TGTGCCAGCAGCTTGGGGACAGGGTCCTCGGGTCAGCCCCAGCATTTT; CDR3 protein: CASSLGTGSSGQPQHF
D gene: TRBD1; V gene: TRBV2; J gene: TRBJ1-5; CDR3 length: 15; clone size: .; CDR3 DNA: TGTGCCAGCAGCTCGACAGGGAATAGCAATCAGCCCCAGCATTTT; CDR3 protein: CASSSTGNSNQPQHF
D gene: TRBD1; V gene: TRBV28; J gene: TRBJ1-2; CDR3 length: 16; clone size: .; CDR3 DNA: TGTGCCAGCAGACCTCTTGGACAGGGGGATTACTATGGCTACACCTTC; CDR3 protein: CASRPLGQGDYYGYTF
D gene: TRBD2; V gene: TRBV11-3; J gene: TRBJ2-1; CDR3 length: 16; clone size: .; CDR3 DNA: TGTGCCAGCAGCTTAGACGGGACTAGCGGGAAACAAGAGCAGTTCTTC; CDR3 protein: CASSLDGTSGKQEQFF
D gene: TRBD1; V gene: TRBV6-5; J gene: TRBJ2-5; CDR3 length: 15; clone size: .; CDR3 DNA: TGTGCCAGCAGTTACGGACAGGGGGCTGGAGAGACCCAGTACTTC; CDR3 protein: CASSYGQGAGETQYF
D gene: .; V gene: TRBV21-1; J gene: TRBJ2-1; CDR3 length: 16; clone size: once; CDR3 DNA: TGTGCCAGCAGCAACCAGCGGGAGGAAACCCCTGATGAGCAGTTCTTC; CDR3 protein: CASSNQREETPDEQFF
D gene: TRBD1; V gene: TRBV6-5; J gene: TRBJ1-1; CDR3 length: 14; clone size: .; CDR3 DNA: TGTGCCAGCAGTCCAATGACAGGGCCCACTGAAGCTTTCTTT; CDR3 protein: CASSPMTGPTEAFF
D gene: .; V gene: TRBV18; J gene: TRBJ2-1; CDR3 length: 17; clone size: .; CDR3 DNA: TGTGCCAGCTCACGGTTTAGAGCAGGGTCGGCAAACAATGAGCAGTTCTTC; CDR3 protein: CASSRFRAGSANNEQFF
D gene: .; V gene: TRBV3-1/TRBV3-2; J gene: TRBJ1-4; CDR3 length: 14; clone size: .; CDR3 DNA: TGTGCCAGCAGCGGAGTGGGTCGTAATGAAAAACTGTTTTTT; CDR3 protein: CASSGVGRNEKLFF
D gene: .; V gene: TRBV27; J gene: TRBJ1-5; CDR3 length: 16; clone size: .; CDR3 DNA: TGTGCCAGCAGCCAGCAGGCTCTCGGGGGCAATCAGCCCCAGCATTTT; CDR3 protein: CASSQQALGGNQPQHF
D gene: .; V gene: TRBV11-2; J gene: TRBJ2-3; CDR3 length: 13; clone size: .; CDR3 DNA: TGTGCCAGCAGCTTAGGCCGAGTGGATACGCAGTATTTT; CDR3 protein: CASSLGRVDTQYF
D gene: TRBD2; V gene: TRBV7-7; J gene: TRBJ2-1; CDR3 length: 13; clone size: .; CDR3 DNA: TGTGCTAGCAGCTTAGCGGGATGGACTAAGCAGTTCTTC; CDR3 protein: CASSLAGWTKQFF
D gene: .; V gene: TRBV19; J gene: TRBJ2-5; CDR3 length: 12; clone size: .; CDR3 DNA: TGTGCCAGTAGTAATAGCCAAGAGACCCAGTACTTC; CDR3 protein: CASSNSQETQYF
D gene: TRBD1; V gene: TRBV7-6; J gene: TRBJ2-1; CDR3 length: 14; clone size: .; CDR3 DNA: TGTGCCAGCAGCTTTGGGGACAGGGGCGATGAGCAGTTCTTC; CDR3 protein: CASSFGDRGDEQFF
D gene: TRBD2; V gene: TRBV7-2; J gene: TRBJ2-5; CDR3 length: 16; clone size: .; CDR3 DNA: TGTGCCAGCAGCTTCACCCTACCGGGACTAGCTGACAGCCAGTACTTC; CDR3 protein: CASSFTLPGLADSQYF
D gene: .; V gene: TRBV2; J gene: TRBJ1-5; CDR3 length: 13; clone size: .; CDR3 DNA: TGTGCCAGCAGTGAAGAACATAATCAGCCCCAGCATTTT; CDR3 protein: CASSEEHNQPQHF
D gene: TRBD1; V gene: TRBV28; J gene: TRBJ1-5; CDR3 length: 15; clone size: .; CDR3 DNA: TGTGCCAGCAGTTCGGACAGGGTGCGGAGTCAGCCCCAGCATTTT; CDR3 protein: CASSSDRVRSQPQHF
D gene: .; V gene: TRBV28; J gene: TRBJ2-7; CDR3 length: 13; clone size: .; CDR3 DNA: TGTGCCAGCAGCCAGGGACAAAGCGGCGAGCAGTACTTC; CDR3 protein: CASSQGQSGEQYF